Following are 24 T cell receptor beta chains from one sample sequenced in a study of T-cell memory formation after mild COVID-19. TCRdb re-called the 5' RACE reads through MiXCR, storing one row per CDR3 protein. In the table there are some 450,000 distinct CDR3 sequences, around 18% of which are singletons. The source material was PBMCs or a T cell subset sorted from them (not recorded which). Receptors were obtained from an adult woman who had mild COVID-19 (a few samples of this study predate the infection). Cell type and time point are not known.

The chain links TRBV7-3 to TRBJ1-2; D is possibly TRBD1 (5 bases). Trimming left V 5 bases short and J 4 bases short, with 17 bases between. The CDR3 has 15 residues. CDR1 and CDR2 from the germline V gene are SGHTA and FQGTGA. The CDR3 DNA sequence: TGTGCCAGCAGCCCCTCCGGCAGGGCGGTCTATGGCTACACCTTC. Protein product: CASSPSGRAVYGYTF. Full variable domain (remainder filled in from reference TRBV7-3 and TRBJ1-2): GAGVSQTPSNKVTEKGKYVELRCDPISGHTALYWYRQSLGQGPEFLIYFQGTGAADDSGLPNDRFFAVRPEGSVSTLKIQRTERGDSAVYLCASSPSGRAVYGYTFGSGTRLTVV.

The genes are TRBV6-1 and TRBJ1-5; maybe TRBD1 (5 bases). Trimming pared 2 bases from V and 0 bases from J, leaving 11 bases between. Germline V gene sequence: CDR1 MNHNS, CDR2 SASEGT. CDR3 size: 16 residues. The CDR3 bases are TGTGCCAGCAGTGAACTGGGGGGGTATAGCAATCAGCCCCAGCATTTT. It specifies CASSELGGYSNQPQHF.

The chain has TRBV12-3 or TRBV12-4 and TRBJ1-1; 7 nucleotides match TRBD1. The CDR3 is 15 amino acids. V was clipped by 7 bases and J by 3 bases; unmatched bases: 11. The CDR3, as DNA: TGTGCCAGCACCCCTGCAGGGGGTCCGGACACTGAAGCTTTCTTT. It codes for CASTPAGGPDTEAFF.

There are a few counts of this clonotype. For the CDR3, the DNA is TGCAGTGCCAGATACGACAGGGAAGGGTACTATGGCTACACCTTC. It translates to CSARYDREGYYGYTF. The V gene is TRBV20-1, the J gene TRBJ1-2; 7 bases agree with TRBD1. In germline, CDR1 is DFQATT, CDR2 SNEGSKA (reference sequence). This CDR3 is built from 15 residues. The V gene end was trimmed by 6 bases and the J gene end by 3 bases; junction bases not matched to a gene: 13.

J is TRBJ1-1 and V is TRBV7-9; the D gene is possibly TRBD1 (5 bases). With 0 bases removed from V and 3 bases from J, the gap between germline ends came to 14 bases. Germline V gene lookup returns CDR1 SEHNR and CDR2 FQNEAQ (reference sequence). CDR3 size: 16 residues. The chain's CDR3 is CASSLAQGKGDTEAFF. The CDR3, as DNA: TGTGCCAGCAGCTTAGCCCAGGGCAAAGGGGACACTGAAGCTTTCTTT.

As DNA, the CDR3 is TGCAGTGCTAGGTTACTAGCGGGAGTCACAGATACGCAGTATTTT. It codes for CSARLLAGVTDTQYF. The chain combines TRBV20-1 with TRBJ2-3; 11 bases are a match to TRBD2. Looked up from germline, CDR1 is DFQATT and CDR2 is SNEGSKA (reference sequence). This CDR3 region has 15 residues. V lost 3 bases and J lost 2; bases outside the gene matches: 4.

This clonotype was counted between two and nine times. The chain has TRBV2 and TRBJ2-6; D perhaps matches TRBD2 (6 bases). V was trimmed by 7 bases and J by 0 bases, leaving 13 bases between them. The V gene's germline CDR1 is SNHLY and CDR2 FYNNEI. This CDR3 contains 16 residues. CDR3 region: CASTGDRDSGANVLTF. CDR3 bases: TGTGCCAGCACGGGGGACCGCGACTCTGGGGCCAACGTCCTGACTTTC.

This clonotype has only a few counts. The chain couples TRBV18 to TRBJ1-2, with TRBD1 identical over 8 bases. This CDR3 comprises 16 residues. V gave up 3 bases and J gave up 2 bases; unmatched junction bases: 8. Germline CDR1 is KGHSH and CDR2 is LQKENI. This CDR3 reads CASSPVKGQGNYGYTF. The CDR3 DNA reads TGTGCCAGCTCACCGGTGAAAGGACAGGGAAACTATGGCTACACCTTC.

In its sample, this clonotype was seen a few times. The chain uses TRBV12-3 or TRBV12-4 and TRBJ2-2; D is possibly TRBD1 (5 bases). This CDR3 is 14 amino acids long. V lost 6 bases and J 4 bases, leaving 12 bases between the germline ends. CDR3 nucleotide sequence: TGTGCCAGCAGCAAGACAGCCCTCACCGGGGAGCTGTTTTTT. Encoded protein: CASSKTALTGELFF.

This clonotype has only a few counts. The chain couples TRBV11-1 to TRBJ2-2; D is tentatively TRBD1 or TRBD2 (5 bases each). Trimming shortened V by 6 bases and J by 5 bases, and 25 bases separated the two germline ends. There are 18 residues in the CDR3. Germline V gene sequence: CDR1 SGHAT, CDR2 FQDESV (reference sequence). The CDR3 DNA reads as TGTGCCAGCAGGTCACCTCAACTAGGCCCGAGACAGACCGGGGAGCTGTTTTTT. Amino acids: CASRSPQLGPRQTGELFF.

Only a few counts were recorded for this clonotype. This rearrangement joins TRBV24-1 to TRBJ2-2; unclear D gene. This CDR3 is built from 14 residues. Germline assignment: CDR1 KGHDR and CDR2 SFDVKD. V dropped 0 bases and J dropped 4 bases, with 5 bases sitting between them. In DNA, the CDR3 is TGTGCCACCAGTGATTTGACAGTCACCGGGGAGCTGTTTTTT. Residues: CATSDLTVTGELFF.

This clonotype was counted ten times or more. This sequence joins TRBV5-1 and TRBJ2-7; the match to TRBD1 covers 11 bases. CDR3 length equals 15 residues. In germline, CDR1 is SGHRS, CDR2 YFSETQ. Trimming cost V 4 bases and J 3 bases; bases outside gene matches: 6. The CDR3 region is CASSTSGTGGYEQYF. The CDR3 DNA reads TGCGCCAGCAGCACCTCCGGGACAGGGGGCTACGAGCAGTACTTC.

The V and J genes are TRBV9 and TRBJ1-6; unclear D gene. The CDR3 consists of 14 residues. With 7 bases removed from V and 5 bases from J, the gap between germline ends came to 13 bases. In germline, CDR1 is SGDLS, CDR2 YYNGEE. The CDR3 DNA reads TGTGCCAGCTCTCCAAACGGGGATAATTCACCCCTCCACTTT. Its translation: CASSPNGDNSPLHF. The variable domain in full, with the rest retrieved from reference TRBV9 and TRBJ1-6, is DSGVTQTPKHLITATGQRVTLRCSPRSGDLSVYWYQQSLDQGLQFLIQYYNGEERAKGNILERFSAQQFPDLHSELNLSSLELGDSALYFCASSPNGDNSPLHFGNGTRLTVT.

This clonotype showed up just a few times. The chain joins TRBV6-5 to TRBJ1-3, with D possibly matching TRBD1 (5 bases). The germline V gene has CDR1 MNHEY and CDR2 SVGAGI. This CDR3 spans 14 amino acids. V lost 6 bases, J lost 0 bases, and 9 bases lay in between. The chain's CDR3 is CASRRQSSGNTIYF. In DNA, the CDR3 is TGTGCCAGCAGGCGACAGAGCTCTGGAAACACCATATATTTT.

The rearrangement links TRBV2 to TRBJ1-1; 7 nucleotides match TRBD1. J was trimmed by 8 bases and V by 3 bases; bases with no gene match: 15. The germline V gene has CDR1 SNHLY and CDR2 FYNNEI. The CDR3 consists of 16 residues. CDR3 sequence (DNA): TGTGCCAGCAGTGAGAGACAGGGTGTTTTAGTGAAGGAAGCTTTCTTT. It is translated as CASSERQGVLVKEAFF.

V is TRBV6-1 and J is TRBJ2-2; D tentatively fits TRBD1 or TRBD2 (5 bases each). The CDR3 runs 14 residues. The germline gives CDR1 MNHNS, CDR2 SASEGT. Trimming took off 11 bases at V and 3 bases at J, with 16 bases between the two ends. The CDR3 coding sequence is TGTGCCTCTTTGAGGGGCCTAGACACCGGGGAGCTGTTTTTT. Its protein product is CASLRGLDTGELFF.

This clonotype has just a few counts. For the CDR3, the DNA is TGCAGTGCTAGGGTGATGCAAGAGACCCAGTACTTC. It yields the protein CSARVMQETQYF. V and J are TRBV20-1 and TRBJ2-5, with unresolved D. Trimming removed 3 bases from V and 2 bases from J, with 7 bases in between. The CDR3 is made up of 12 amino acids. CDR1 DFQATT and CDR2 SNEGSKA come from the germline V gene (reference sequence).

This CDR3 reads CASSLLGQGSTEAFF. The DNA of the CDR3 is TGTGCCAGCAGTTTGTTGGGACAGGGTAGTACTGAAGCTTTCTTT. The chain links TRBV12-3 or TRBV12-4 to TRBJ1-1, with 9 bases fitting TRBD1. J gave up 5 bases and V 3 bases, and 7 bases lay outside the gene matches. CDR3 size: 15 residues.

This clonotype came up a few times. The chain links TRBV12-3 or TRBV12-4 to TRBJ2-7; weak D call: TRBD2 (6 bases). CDR3 length equals 12 residues. With 10 bases removed from V and 4 bases from J, the gap between germline ends came to 14 bases. The CDR3 sequence: CATGVSLYEQYF. The CDR3 DNA is TGTGCCACGGGGGTATCTTTATACGAGCAGTACTTC.

The chain recombines TRBV7-3 with TRBJ2-2, with 10 bases that match TRBD2. The J segment lost 0 bases and the V segment lost 5 bases, leaving 12 bases of the junction unmatched. Per the germline V gene, CDR1 is SGHTA and CDR2 is FQGTGA. The CDR3 runs 19 residues. The CDR3 reads CASSVRPSGSLANTGELFF. The CDR3 coding sequence is TGTGCCAGCAGCGTAAGGCCTAGCGGGAGTCTTGCGAACACCGGGGAGCTGTTTTTT.

In this sample, this clonotype turned up a few times. The chain carries TRBV7-9 and TRBJ2-7; tentative D call: TRBD2 (6 bases). V was shortened by 4 bases and J by 2 bases, with 15 bases between the two germline ends. Germline assignment: CDR1 SEHNR and CDR2 FQNEAQ (reference sequence). CDR3 length equals 15 residues. DNA of the CDR3: TGTGCCAGCAGCTCCGCCGGGACTCTAACCTACGAGCAGTACTTC. It codes for CASSSAGTLTYEQYF.

V usage is TRBV18 and J usage is TRBJ1-3; TRBD1 agrees at 12 bases. In germline, CDR1 is KGHSH, CDR2 LQKENI. V lost 6 bases, J lost 4 bases, and 4 bases stayed unmatched. The CDR3 length is 15 residues. The CDR3 DNA is TGTGCCAGCTCGACAGGGACAGGGGGCGGAAACACCATATATTTT. It specifies CASSTGTGGGNTIYF.

This clonotype was observed many times. The chain joins TRBV7-9 to TRBJ1-1; D unresolved. The CDR3 has 15 amino acids. CDR1 and CDR2 from the germline V gene are SEHNR and FQNEAQ (reference sequence). V lost 3 bases, J lost 1 base, and 12 bases lay in between. In DNA form, the CDR3 reads TGTGCCAGCAGCTTCCTTTCGGGAGCGAACACTGAAGCTTTCTTT. Its protein product is CASSFLSGANTEAFF.

This clonotype was found a few times. V gene TRBV6-1 combines with J gene TRBJ2-1; D gene uncertain. This CDR3 is built from 14 residues. Germline CDR1 and CDR2: MNHNS and SASEGT. V gave up 2 bases and J gave up 4 bases, with 9 bases separating them. CDR3 coding DNA: TGTGCCAGCAGTGAAAGGGTAGGGTACAATGAGCAGTTCTTC. Translation gives CASSERVGYNEQFF.